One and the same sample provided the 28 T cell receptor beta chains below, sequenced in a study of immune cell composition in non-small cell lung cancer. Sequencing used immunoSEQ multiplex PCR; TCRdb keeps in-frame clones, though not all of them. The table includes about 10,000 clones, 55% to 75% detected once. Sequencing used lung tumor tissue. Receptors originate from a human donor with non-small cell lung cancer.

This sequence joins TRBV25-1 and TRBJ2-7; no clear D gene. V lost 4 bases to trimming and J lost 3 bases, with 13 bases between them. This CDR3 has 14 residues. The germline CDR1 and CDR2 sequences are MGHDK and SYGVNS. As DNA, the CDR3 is TGTGCCAGCAGTGGACAATCCTCCTTCTACGAGCAGTACTTC. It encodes CASSGQSSFYEQYF.

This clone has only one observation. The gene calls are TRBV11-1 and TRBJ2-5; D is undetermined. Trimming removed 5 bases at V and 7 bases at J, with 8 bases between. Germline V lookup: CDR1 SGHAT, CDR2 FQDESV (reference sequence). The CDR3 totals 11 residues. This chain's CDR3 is CASSLSATQYF. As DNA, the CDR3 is TGTGCCAGCAGCCTTTCCGCGACCCAGTACTTC.

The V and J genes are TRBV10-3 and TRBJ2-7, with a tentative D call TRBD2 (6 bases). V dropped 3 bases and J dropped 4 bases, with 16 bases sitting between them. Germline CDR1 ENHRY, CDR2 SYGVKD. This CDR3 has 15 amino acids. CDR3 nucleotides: TGTGCCATCAGTGATTGGCAGGGAGGTTCTTACGAGCAGTACTTC. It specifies CAISDWQGGSYEQYF.

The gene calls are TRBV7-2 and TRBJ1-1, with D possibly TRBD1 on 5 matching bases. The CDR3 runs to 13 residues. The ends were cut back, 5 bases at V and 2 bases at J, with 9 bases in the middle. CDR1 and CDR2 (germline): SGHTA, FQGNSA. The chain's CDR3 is CASSLTDNTEAFF. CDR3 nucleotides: TGTGCCAGCAGCCTGACAGATAACACTGAAGCTTTCTTT.

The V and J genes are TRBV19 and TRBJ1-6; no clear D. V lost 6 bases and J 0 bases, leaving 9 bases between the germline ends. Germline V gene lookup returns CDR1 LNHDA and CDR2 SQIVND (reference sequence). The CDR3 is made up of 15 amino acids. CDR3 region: CASRPTRSYNSPLHF. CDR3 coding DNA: TGTGCCAGTAGACCGACACGCTCCTATAATTCACCCCTCCACTTT.

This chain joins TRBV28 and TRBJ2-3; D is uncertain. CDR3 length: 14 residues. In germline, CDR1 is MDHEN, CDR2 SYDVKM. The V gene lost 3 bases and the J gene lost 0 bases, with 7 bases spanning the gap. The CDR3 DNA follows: TGTGCCAGCAGTTTCCTGGACAGCACAGATACGCAGTATTTT. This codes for CASSFLDSTDTQYF.

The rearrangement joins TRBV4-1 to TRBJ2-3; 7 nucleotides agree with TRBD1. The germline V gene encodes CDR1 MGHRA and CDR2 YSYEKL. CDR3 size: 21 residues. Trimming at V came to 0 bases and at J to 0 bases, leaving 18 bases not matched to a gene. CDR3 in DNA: TGCGCCAGCAGCCAAGATCAATGGTCCCCGTTTGGACAGGCAAGCACAGATACGCAGTATTTT. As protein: CASSQDQWSPFGQASTDTQYF.

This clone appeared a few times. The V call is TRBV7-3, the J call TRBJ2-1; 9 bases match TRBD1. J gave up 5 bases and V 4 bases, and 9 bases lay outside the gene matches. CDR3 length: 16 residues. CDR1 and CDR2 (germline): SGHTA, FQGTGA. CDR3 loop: CASSSGQGRPDNEQFF. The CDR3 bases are TGTGCCAGCAGCTCCGGACAGGGGCGTCCGGACAATGAGCAGTTCTTC.

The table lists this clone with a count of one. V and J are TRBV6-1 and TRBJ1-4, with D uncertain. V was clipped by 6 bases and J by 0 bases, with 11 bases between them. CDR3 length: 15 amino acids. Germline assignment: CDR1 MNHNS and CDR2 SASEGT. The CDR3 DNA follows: TGTGCCAGCAGCGAAAACGGTGCAACTAATGAAAAACTGTTTTTT. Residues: CASSENGATNEKLFF.

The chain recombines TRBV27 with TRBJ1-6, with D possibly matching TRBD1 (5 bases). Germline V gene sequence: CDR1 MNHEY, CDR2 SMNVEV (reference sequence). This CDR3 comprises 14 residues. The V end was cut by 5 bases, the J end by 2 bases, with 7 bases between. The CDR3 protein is CASSPGAYNSPLHF. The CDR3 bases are TGTGCCAGCAGTCCGGGGGCCTATAATTCACCCCTCCACTTT.

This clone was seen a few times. This CDR3 is CASSPGAANEKLFF. For the CDR3, the DNA is TGTGCCAGCAGCCCGGGGGCAGCGAATGAAAAACTGTTTTTT. This chain links TRBV4-2 with TRBJ1-4; D is perhaps TRBD1 (6 bases). The CDR3 runs to 14 residues. CDR1 and CDR2 (germline): LGHNA, YNFKEQ. V was trimmed by 4 bases and J by 5 bases, leaving 11 bases between them.

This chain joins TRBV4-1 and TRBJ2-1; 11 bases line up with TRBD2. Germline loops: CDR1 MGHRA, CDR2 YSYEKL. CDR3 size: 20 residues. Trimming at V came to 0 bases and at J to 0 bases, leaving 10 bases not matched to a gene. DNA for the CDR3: TGCGCCAGCAGCCAAGATAGCGGGGGGGCATTTGGGCGCTCCTACAATGAGCAGTTCTTC. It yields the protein CASSQDSGGAFGRSYNEQFF.

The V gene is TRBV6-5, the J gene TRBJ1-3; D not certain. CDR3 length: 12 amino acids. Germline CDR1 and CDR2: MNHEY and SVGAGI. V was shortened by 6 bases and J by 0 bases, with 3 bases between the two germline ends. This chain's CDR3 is CASRTSGNTIYF. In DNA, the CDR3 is TGTGCCAGCAGAACCTCTGGAAACACCATATATTTT.

The CDR3 reads CSVSAYNEQFF. For the CDR3, the DNA is TGCAGTGTATCGGCATACAATGAGCAGTTCTTC. The chain recombines TRBV20-1 with TRBJ2-1; D ambiguous. The V gene lost 7 bases and the J gene lost 4 bases, with 8 bases spanning the gap. Per the germline V gene, CDR1 is DFQATT and CDR2 is SNEGSKA (reference sequence). This CDR3 contains 11 residues.

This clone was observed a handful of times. The CDR3 region has the DNA TGTGCCAGCAGCTTTACAGGGGACGGTGGTCAGCCCCAGCATTTT. Its protein product is CASSFTGDGGQPQHF. The rearrangement uses TRBV7-9 and TRBJ1-5; 7 nucleotides match TRBD1. Germline CDR1 SEHNR, CDR2 FQNEAQ (reference sequence). The CDR3 length is 15 residues. V lost 3 bases and J lost 6; bases outside the gene matches: 8.

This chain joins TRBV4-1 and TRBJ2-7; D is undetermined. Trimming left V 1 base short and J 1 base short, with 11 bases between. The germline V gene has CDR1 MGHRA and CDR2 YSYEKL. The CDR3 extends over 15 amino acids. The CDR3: CASSQVRGGSYEQYF. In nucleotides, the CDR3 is TGCGCCAGCAGCCAAGTCAGAGGCGGATCCTACGAGCAGTACTTC.

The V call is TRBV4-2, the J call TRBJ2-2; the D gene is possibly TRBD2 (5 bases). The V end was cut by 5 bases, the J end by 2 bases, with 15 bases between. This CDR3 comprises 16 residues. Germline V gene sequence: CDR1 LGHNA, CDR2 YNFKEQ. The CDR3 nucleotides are TGTGCCAGCAGCAATCGGGGAGCCGGAAACACCGGGGAGCTGTTTTTT. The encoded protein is CASSNRGAGNTGELFF.

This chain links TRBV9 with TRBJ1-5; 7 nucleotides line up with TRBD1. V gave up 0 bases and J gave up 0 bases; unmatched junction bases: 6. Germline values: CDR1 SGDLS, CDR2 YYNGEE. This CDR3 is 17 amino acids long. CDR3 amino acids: CASSVGGTVHSNQPQHF. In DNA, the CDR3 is TGTGCCAGCAGCGTAGGCGGGACAGTCCATAGCAATCAGCCCCAGCATTTT.

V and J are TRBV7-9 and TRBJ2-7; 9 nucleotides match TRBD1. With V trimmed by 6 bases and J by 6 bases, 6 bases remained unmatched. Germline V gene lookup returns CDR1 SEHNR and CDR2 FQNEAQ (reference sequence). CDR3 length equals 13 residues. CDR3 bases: TGTGCCAGCAGTCCACCGGACAGGGGCGAGCAGTACTTC. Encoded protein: CASSPPDRGEQYF.

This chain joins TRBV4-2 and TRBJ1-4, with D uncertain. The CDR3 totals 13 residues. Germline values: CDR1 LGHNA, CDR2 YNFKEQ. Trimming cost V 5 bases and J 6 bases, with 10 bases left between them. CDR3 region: CASSFGQYEKLFF. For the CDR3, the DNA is TGTGCCAGCAGCTTCGGTCAGTATGAAAAACTGTTTTTT.

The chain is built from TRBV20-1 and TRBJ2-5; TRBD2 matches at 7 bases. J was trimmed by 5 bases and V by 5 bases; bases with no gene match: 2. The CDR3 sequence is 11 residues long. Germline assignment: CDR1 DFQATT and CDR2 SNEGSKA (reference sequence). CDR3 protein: CSAGGEETQYF. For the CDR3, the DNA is TGCAGTGCTGGGGGGGAGGAGACCCAGTACTTC.

Here the CDR3 reads CASSLNRESEQYF. The CDR3 DNA sequence: TGTGCCAGCAGCTTAAACAGGGAATCCGAGCAGTACTTC. V is TRBV5-4 and J is TRBJ2-7; D might be TRBD1 (6 bases). This CDR3 has 13 amino acids. V was trimmed by 2 bases and J by 6 bases, leaving 12 bases between them. CDR1 is SGHNT, CDR2 YYREEE, per germline (reference sequence).

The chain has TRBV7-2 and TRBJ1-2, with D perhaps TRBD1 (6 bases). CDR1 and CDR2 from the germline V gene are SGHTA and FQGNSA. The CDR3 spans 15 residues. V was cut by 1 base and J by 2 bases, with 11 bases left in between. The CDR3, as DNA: TGTGCCAGCAGCTTAGATCCAGGGGCGAACTATGGCTACACCTTC. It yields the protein CASSLDPGANYGYTF.

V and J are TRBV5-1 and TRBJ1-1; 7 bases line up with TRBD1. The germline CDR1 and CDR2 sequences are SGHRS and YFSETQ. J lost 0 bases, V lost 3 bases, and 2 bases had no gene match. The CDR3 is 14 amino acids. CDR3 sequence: CASSWGQMNTEAFF. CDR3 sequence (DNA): TGCGCCAGCAGCTGGGGACAGATGAACACTGAAGCTTTCTTT.

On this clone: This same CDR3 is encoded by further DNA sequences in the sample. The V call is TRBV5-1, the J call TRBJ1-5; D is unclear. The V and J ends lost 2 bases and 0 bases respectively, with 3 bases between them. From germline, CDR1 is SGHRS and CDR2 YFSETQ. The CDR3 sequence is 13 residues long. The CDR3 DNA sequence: TGCGCCAGCAGCTTAGATAGCAATCAGCCCCAGCATTTT. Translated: CASSLDSNQPQHF.

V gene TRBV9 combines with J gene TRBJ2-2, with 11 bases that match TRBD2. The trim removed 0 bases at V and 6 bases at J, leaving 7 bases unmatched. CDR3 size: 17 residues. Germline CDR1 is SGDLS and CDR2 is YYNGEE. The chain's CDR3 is CASSVGLAGGFAGELFF. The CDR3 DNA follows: TGTGCCAGCAGCGTAGGGCTAGCGGGGGGATTCGCCGGGGAGCTGTTTTTT.

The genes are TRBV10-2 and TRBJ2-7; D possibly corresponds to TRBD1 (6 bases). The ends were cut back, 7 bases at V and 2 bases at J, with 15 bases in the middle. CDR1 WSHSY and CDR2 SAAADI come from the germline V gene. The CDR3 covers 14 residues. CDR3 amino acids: CASKVGTNTYEQYF. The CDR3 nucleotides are TGCGCCAGCAAAGTCGGGACAAATACCTACGAGCAGTACTTC.

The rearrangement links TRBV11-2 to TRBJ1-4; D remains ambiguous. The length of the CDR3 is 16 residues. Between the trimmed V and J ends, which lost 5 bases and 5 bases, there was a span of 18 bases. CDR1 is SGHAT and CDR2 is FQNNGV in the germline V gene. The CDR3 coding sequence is TGTGCCAGCAGCGCTTCCGCCAGGACCTTAAATGAAAAACTGTTTTTT. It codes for CASSASARTLNEKLFF.